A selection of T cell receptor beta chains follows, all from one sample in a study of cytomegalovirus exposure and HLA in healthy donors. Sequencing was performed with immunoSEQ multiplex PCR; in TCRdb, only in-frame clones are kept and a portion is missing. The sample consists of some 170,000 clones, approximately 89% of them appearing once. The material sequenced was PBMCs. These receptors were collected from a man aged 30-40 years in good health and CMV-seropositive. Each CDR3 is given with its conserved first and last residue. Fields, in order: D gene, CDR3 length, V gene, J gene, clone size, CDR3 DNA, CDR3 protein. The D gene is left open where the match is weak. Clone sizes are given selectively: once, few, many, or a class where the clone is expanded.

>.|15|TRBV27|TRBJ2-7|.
TGTGCCAGCAGCCCCTTGACTAGAAAGACCTACGAGCAGTACTTC
CASSPLTRKTYEQYF
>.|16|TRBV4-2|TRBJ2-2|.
TGTGCCAGCAGCCAAGAATCGGGGGCGAACACCGGGGAGCTGTTTTTT
CASSQESGANTGELFF
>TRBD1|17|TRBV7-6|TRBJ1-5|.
TGTGCCAGCAGCTTAGCTGCGGGACAGGGTTTAAATCAGCCCCAGCATTTT
CASSLAAGQGLNQPQHF
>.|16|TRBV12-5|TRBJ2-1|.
TGTGCTAGTGGTTTGGAACAGGGAGGGTCCTACAATGAGCAGTTCTTC
CASGLEQGGSYNEQFF
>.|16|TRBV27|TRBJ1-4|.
TGTGCCAGCAGACCCCTGCGGCGATTGAGGAATGAAAAACTGTTTTTT
CASRPLRRLRNEKLFF
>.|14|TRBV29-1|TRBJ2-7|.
TGCAGCGTACCTGGCCCAGGGGGAGGCTACGAGCAGTACTTC
CSVPGPGGGYEQYF
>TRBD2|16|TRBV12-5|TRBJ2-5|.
TGTGCTAGTGGTTTGGTACTGGGGGGGGTCCCAGAGACCCAGTACTTC
CASGLVLGGVPETQYF
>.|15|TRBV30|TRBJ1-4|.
TGTGCCTGGAGTTCCGTGCAGGGGCCAAATGAAAAACTGTTTTTT
CAWSSVQGPNEKLFF
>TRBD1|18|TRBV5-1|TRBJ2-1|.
TGCGCCAGCAGCTTGGGTCCCCTCGACAGGGGGCTATACAATGAGCAGTTCTTC
CASSLGPLDRGLYNEQFF
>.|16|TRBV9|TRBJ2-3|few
TGTGCCAGCAGCGTAGATCTGGGGGCGGCCACAGATACGCAGTATTTT
CASSVDLGAATDTQYF
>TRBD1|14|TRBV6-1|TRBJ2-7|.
TGTGCCAGCAGAGAGGAGGGACAGGGGTCCGAGCAGTACTTC
CASREEGQGSEQYF
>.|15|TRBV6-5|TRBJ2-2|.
TGTGCCAGCAGTTACGTACGGGGGAAACCCGGGGAGCTGTTTTTT
CASSYVRGKPGELFF
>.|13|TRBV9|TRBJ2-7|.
TGTGCCAGCAGCGCGGGACCTCTCTACGAGCAGTACTTC
CASSAGPLYEQYF
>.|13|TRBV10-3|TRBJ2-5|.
TGTGCCATCAGGGGTAGGCTTGGAGAGACCCAGTACTTC
CAIRGRLGETQYF
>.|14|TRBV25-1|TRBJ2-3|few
TGTGCCAGCGAGGGGGTAAAGCTTACAGATACGCAGTATTTT
CASEGVKLTDTQYF
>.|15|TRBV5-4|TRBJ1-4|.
TGTGCCAGCAGCGCAGGGCTCGCGGCTAATGAAAAACTGTTTTTT
CASSAGLAANEKLFF
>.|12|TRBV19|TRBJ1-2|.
TGTGCCAGTACCATGGGCGGCTATGGCTACACCTTC
CASTMGGYGYTF
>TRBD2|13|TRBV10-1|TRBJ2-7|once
TGCGCCAGAATTGGGACTAGCTTCTACGAGCAGTACTTC
CARIGTSFYEQYF
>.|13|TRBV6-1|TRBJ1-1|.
TGTGCCAGCATAAGGGGATTGAACACTGAAGCTTTCTTT
CASIRGLNTEAFF
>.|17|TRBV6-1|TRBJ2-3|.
TGTGCCAGCAGTGAAAAAAATAGCGGAGAGGGCACAGATACGCAGTATTTT
CASSEKNSGEGTDTQYF
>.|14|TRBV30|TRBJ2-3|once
TGTGCCTGGAGTGTGGGGCCGCCCTCAGATACGCAGTATTTT
CAWSVGPPSDTQYF
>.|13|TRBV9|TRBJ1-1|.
TGTGCCAGCAGCCCAGGCGGGGGCCCCCAAGCTTTCTTT
CASSPGGGPQAFF
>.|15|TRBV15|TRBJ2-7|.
TGTGCCACCAGCAGAGGGGGGACCGTGCCCTACGAGCAGTACTTC
CATSRGGTVPYEQYF
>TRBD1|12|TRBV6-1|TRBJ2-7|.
TGTGCCAGCAGGGGACAGTATAGCGAGCAGTACTTC
CASRGQYSEQYF
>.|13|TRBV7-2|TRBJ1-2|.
TGTGCCAGCAGCCCCGACAGAAACTATGGCTACACCTTC
CASSPDRNYGYTF
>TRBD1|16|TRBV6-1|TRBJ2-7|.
TGTGCCAGCAGTGAACCCGGGACAGGCGCGACCTACGAGCAGTACTTC
CASSEPGTGATYEQYF
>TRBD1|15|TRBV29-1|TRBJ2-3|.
TGCAGCGTGATGGACAGGGGATTGTACACAGATACGCAGTATTTT
CSVMDRGLYTDTQYF
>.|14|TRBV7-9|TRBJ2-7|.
TGTGCCAGCAGCCCCCACGAGGGTTGGAACGAGCAGTACTTC
CASSPHEGWNEQYF
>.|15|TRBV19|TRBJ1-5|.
TGTGCCAGTAGTAGACTCAACAGGGGCAATCAGCCCCAGCATTTT
CASSRLNRGNQPQHF
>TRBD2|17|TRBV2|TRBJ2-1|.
TGTGCCAGCAGTGACAACCCCCTAGCGGTTAAATACAATGAGCAGTTCTTC
CASSDNPLAVKYNEQFF
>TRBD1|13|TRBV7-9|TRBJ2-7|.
TGTGCCAGCAGTAAGGACAGGGTGAACGAGCAGTACTTC
CASSKDRVNEQYF
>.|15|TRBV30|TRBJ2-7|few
TGTGCCTGGAGTGTAGGTGGTACGGGGGCCTACGAGCAGTACTTC
CAWSVGGTGAYEQYF
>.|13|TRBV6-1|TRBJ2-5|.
TGTGCCAGCAACGGACGGCGCCAAGAGACCCAGTACTTC
CASNGRRQETQYF
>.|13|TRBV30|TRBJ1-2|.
TGTGCCTGGAGTGTACGGCAGGGAGGAGGCTACACCTTC
CAWSVRQGGGYTF
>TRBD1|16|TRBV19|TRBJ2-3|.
TGTGCCAGTAGTGCCCGGGACAGTTTGGGCCCAGATACGCAGTATTTT
CASSARDSLGPDTQYF
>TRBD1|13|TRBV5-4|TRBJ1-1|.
TGTGCCAGCTGGGACAGAGAGAACACTGAAGCTTTCTTT
CASWDRENTEAFF
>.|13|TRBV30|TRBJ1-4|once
TGTGCCTGGAGTTGGGGACGGAATGAGAAACTGTTTTTT
CAWSWGRNEKLFF
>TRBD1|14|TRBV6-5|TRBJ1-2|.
TGTGCCAGCAGAGAGACAGGGGGCGACTATGGCTACACCTTC
CASRETGGDYGYTF
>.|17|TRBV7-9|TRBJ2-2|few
TGTGCCAGCAGCTCAAACTTGGGAGGTCAAGGCACCGGGGAGCTGTTTTTT
CASSSNLGGQGTGELFF
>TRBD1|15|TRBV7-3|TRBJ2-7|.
TGTGCCAGCAGTGACCGAGGGACAGGGGCCTACGAGCAGTACTTC
CASSDRGTGAYEQYF
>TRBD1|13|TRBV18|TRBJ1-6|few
TGTGCCAGCGCTAGGACAGGGTACTCACCCCTCCACTTT
CASARTGYSPLHF
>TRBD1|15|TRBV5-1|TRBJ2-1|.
TGCGCCAGCAGCAGGGGAGACAGGGACCACAATGAGCAGTTCTTC
CASSRGDRDHNEQFF
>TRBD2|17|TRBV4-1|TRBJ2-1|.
TGCGCCAGCAGCCAAGGGGCCACTAGCGGGAGGATCAATGAGCAGTTCTTC
CASSQGATSGRINEQFF
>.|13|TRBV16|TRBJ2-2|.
TGTGCCAGCAGCCACCGGGATGCCGGGGAGCTGTTTTTT
CASSHRDAGELFF
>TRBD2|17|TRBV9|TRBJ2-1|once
TGTGCCAGCAGCCCACGGGGGGGAGCGGGAGGCCGAATTGAGCAGTTCTTC
CASSPRGGAGGRIEQFF
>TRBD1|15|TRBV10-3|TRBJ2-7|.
TGTGCCATCAAACCGGGACAGCCCTTCTCCTACGAGCAGTACTTC
CAIKPGQPFSYEQYF
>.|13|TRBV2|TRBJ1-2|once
TGTGCCAGCTTGGGTCAAGGGCGAAATGGCTACACCTTC
CASLGQGRNGYTF
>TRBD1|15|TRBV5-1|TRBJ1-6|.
TGCGCCAGCAGCAGAGACAGGGGGATTAATTCACCCCTCCACTTT
CASSRDRGINSPLHF
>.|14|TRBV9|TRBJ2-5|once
TGTGCCAGCAGCTCAACCCAGGGCCAAGAGACCCAGTACTTC
CASSSTQGQETQYF
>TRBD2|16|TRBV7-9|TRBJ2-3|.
TGTGCCAGCAGCTTAGCGAGCGGGGGGGCCACAGATACGCAGTATTTT
CASSLASGGATDTQYF
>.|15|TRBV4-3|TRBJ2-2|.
TGCGCCAGCACCCAGAGGGGGGGGATCACCGGGGAGCTGTTTTTT
CASTQRGGITGELFF
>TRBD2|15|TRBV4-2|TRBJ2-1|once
TGTGCCAGCAGCCAAGGGGGAGGGCAGTACAATGAGCAGTTCTTC
CASSQGGGQYNEQFF